The clone carrying this T cell receptor beta chain appeared a few times. Its antigen remains unknown. The germline gene is not matched at one end of the junction; a read error may be the cause. This record belongs to a study of CD8 T cells in ankylosing spondylitis. Notes on the study in general: Within matched ankylosing spondylitis synovial fluid, disease-linked clones were reportedly significantly enriched. Disease-linked clones had a CD8+ phenotype and relatively low frequency in peripheral blood.

The CDR3 consists of 15 residues. Germline CDR1 reads MNHEY; CDR2 reads SVGAGI. TCRdb redid the calling of the 5' RACE reads with MiXCR, one entry per CDR3 protein. The sample records about 300,000 distinct CDR3 sequences, around 20% being singletons. The source is a female donor with ankylosing spondylitis or in good health (not recorded which). Input material: blood, either unsorted or a sorted T cell fraction (not recorded which). The chain employs TRBV6-5 and TRBJ2-5, with D hard to call. CDR3 in amino acids: CANSYTHGRVETQYF. The CDR3 DNA reads TGTGCCAACAGTTACACCCACGGACGGGTGGAGACCCAGTACTTC.